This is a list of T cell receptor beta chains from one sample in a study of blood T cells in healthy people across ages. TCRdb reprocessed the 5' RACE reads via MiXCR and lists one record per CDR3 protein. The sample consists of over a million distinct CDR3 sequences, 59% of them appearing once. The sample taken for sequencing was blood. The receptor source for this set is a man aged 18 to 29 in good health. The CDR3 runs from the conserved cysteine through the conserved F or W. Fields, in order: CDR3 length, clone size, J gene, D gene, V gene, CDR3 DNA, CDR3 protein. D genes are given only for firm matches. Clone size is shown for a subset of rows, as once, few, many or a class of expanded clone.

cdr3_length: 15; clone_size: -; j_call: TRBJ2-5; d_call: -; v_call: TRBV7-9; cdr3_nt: TGTGCCAGCAGCCAACCACAAGCCTCTCAAGAGACCCAGTACTTC; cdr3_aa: CASSQPQASQETQYF
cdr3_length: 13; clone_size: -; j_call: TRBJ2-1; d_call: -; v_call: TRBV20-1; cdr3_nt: TGCAGTGCAATGGGTGATTCCTACAATGAGCAGTTCTTC; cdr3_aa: CSAMGDSYNEQFF
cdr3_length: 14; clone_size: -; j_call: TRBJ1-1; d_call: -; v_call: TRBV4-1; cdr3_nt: TGCGCCATCCAAGTCGCCGTCGGGGCCACTGAAGCTTTCTTT; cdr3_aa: CAIQVAVGATEAFF
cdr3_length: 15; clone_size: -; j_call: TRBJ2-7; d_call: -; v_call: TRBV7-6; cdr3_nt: TGTGCCAGCAGCTCCCCTACTCCGTCCTCCTACGAGCAGTACTTC; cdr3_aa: CASSSPTPSSYEQYF
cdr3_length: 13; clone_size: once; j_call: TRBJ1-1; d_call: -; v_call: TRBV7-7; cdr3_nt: TGTGCTAGCACCCCGCTCAGGTTCACTGAAGCTTTCTTT; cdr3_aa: CASTPLRFTEAFF
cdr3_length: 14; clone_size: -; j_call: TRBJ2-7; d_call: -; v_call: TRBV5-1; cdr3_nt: TGCGCCAGCACTCCGGGCCAGGGTGGTTACGAGCAGTACTTC; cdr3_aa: CASTPGQGGYEQYF
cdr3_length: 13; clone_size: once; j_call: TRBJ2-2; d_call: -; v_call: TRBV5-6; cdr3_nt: TGTGCCAGCAGCTTCAGGAACACCGAGGAGCTGTTTTTT; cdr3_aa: CASSFRNTEELFF
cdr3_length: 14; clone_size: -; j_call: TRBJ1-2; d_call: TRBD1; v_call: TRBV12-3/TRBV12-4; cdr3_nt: TGTGCCAGCAGTTTTGGGACAGGGGTGAGTGGCTACACCTTC; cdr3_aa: CASSFGTGVSGYTF
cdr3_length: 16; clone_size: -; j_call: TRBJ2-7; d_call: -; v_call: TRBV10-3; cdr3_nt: TGTGCCAACAGTGAGTTCCGTCAGCCACGGCTCTACGAGCAGTACTTC; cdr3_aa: CANSEFRQPRLYEQYF
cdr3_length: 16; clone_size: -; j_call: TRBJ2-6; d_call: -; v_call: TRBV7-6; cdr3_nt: TGTGCCAGCAGCTTAGTTGGCTACTCTGGGGCCAACGTCCTGACTTTC; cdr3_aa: CASSLVGYSGANVLTF
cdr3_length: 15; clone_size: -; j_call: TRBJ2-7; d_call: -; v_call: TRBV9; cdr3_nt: TGTGCCAGCAGCGTAGCAGCGGATTACTCCTACGAGCAGTACTTC; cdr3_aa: CASSVAADYSYEQYF
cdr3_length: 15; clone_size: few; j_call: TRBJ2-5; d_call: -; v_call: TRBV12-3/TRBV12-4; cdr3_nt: TGTGCCAGCAGTTTAGGGCCAGGGGTTCAGAAGACCCAGTACTTC; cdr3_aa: CASSLGPGVQKTQYF
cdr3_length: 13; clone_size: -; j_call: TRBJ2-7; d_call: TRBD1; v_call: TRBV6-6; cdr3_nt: TGTGCCAGCACCGACGACAGGGGGTACGAGCAGTACTTC; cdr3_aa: CASTDDRGYEQYF
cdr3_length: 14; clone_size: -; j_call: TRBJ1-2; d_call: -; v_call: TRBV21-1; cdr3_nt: TGTGCCAGCAGCAATCCGGGCATAGACTATGGCTACACCTTC; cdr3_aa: CASSNPGIDYGYTF
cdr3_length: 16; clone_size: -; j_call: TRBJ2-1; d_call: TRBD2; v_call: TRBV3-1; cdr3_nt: TGTGCCAGCAGCCAAGCTTTAGCGGGAGGGAACAATGAGCAGGTCTTC; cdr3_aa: CASSQALAGGNNEQVF
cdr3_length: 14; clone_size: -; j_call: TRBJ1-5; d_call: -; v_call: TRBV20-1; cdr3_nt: TGCAGTGCTAGGGGGTCCTCAGGGGATCAGCCCCAGCATTTT; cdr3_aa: CSARGSSGDQPQHF
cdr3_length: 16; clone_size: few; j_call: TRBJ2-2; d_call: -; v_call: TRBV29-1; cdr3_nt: TGCAGCGTTGAACAACCCACTTCGGGGGACACCGGGGAGCTGTTTTTT; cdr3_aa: CSVEQPTSGDTGELFF
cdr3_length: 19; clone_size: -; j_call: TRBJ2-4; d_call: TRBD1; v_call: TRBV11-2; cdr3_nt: TGTGCCAGCAGCCACTGCCGGGACAGGGGAAGTTGGGCCAAAAACATTCAGTACTTC; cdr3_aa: CASSHCRDRGSWAKNIQYF
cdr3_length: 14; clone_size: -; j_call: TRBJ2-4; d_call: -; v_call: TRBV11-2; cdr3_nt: TGTGCCAGCAGCCTGTATCGGCAGCAAAACATTCAGTACTTC; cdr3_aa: CASSLYRQQNIQYF
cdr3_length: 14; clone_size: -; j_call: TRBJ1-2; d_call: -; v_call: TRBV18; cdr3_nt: TGTGCCAGCTCACCAGGAGGGGCGCGTGATGGCTACACCTTC; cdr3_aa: CASSPGGARDGYTF
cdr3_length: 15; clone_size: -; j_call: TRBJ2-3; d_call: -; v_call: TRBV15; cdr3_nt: TGTGCCACCAGCGAAAGGCGGGACCCCACGACTACGCAGTATTTT; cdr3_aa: CATSERRDPTTTQYF
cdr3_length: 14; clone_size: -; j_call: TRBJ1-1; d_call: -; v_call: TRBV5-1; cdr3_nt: TGCGCCAGCAGACTACAGGATTTGAACACTGAAGCTTTCTTT; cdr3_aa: CASRLQDLNTEAFF
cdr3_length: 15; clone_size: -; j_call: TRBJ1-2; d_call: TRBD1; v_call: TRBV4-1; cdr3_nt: TGCGCCAGCAGCCGAACGGACAGGGATAACTATGGCTACACCTTC; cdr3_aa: CASSRTDRDNYGYTF
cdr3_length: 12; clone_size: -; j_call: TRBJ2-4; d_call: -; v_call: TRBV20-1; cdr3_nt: TGCAGTGCTGGTGACAGGCCGAACATTCAGTACTTC; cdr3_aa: CSAGDRPNIQYF
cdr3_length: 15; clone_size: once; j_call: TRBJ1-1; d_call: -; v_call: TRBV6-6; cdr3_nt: TGTGCCAGCAGTTACTGGACCCGACAGAACACTGAAGCTTTCTTT; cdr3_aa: CASSYWTRQNTEAFF
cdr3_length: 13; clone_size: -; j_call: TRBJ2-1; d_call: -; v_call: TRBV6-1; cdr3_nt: TGTGCCAGCAGTGAAATTTCTTACAATGAGCAGTTCTTC; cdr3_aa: CASSEISYNEQFF
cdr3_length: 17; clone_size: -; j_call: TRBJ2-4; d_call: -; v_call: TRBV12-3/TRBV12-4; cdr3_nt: TGTGCCAGCAGTTTTAATATTGGGAGAGGGACCAAAAACATTCAGTACTTC; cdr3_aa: CASSFNIGRGTKNIQYF
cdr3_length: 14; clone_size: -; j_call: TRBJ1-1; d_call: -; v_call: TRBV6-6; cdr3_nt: TGTGCCAGCAGTTACCAACCCTCGAATCAGGAAGCTTTCTTT; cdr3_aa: CASSYQPSNQEAFF
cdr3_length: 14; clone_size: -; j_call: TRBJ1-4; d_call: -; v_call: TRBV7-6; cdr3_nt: TGTGCCAGCAGCTTAGAGGGGTTCAATGAAAAACTGTTTTTT; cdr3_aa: CASSLEGFNEKLFF
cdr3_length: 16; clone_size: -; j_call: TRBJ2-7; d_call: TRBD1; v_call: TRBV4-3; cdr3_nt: TGCGCCAGCAGCCGGGACTGGACAGGGGTTTCCTACGAGCAGTACTTC; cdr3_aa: CASSRDWTGVSYEQYF
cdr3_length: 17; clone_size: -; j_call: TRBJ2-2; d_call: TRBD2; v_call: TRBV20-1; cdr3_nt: TGCAGTGCTAGTGGTGTTATAGCGGGAGGGTACACCGGGGAGCTGTTTTTT; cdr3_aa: CSASGVIAGGYTGELFF
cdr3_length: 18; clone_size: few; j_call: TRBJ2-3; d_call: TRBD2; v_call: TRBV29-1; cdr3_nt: TGCAGCGTTGAAAATCCAGCGGGGGGGCCTATCGATGAATATACGCAGTATTTT; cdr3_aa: CSVENPAGGPIDEYTQYF
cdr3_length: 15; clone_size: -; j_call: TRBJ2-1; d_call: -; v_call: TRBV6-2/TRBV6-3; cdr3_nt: TGTGCCAGCAGACTTAATAGCGGAAGGGGCGATGAGCAGTTCTTC; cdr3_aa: CASRLNSGRGDEQFF
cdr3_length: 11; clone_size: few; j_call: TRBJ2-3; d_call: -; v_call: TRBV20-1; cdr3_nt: TGCAGTGCTAGGATGGCAGATACGCAGTATTTT; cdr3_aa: CSARMADTQYF
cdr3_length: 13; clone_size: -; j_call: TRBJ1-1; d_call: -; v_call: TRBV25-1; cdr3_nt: TGTGCCAGCAGTGAATTCCTATCGGCTGAAGCTTTCTTT; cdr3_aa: CASSEFLSAEAFF
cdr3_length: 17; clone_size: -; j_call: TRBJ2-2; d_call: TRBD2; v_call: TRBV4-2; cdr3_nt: TGTGCCAGCAGCCAATTATCAGGACTAGATGATACCGGGGAGCTGTTTTTT; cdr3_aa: CASSQLSGLDDTGELFF
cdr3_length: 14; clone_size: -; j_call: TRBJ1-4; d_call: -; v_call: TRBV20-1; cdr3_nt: TGCAGTGCTAGAGCTCAGCCCCTTAATGAAAAACTGTTTTTT; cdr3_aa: CSARAQPLNEKLFF
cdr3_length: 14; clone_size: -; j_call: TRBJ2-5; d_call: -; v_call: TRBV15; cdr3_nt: TGTGCCACCAGCAGAGATTCGGCCTCGGAGACCCAGTACTTC; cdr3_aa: CATSRDSASETQYF
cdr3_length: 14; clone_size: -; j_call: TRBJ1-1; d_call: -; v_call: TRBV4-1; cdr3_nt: TGCGCCAGCAGCCAAGGGTCAACGGGATATGAAGCTTTCTTT; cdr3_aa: CASSQGSTGYEAFF
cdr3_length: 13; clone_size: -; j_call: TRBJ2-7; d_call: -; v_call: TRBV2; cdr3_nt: TGTGCCAGCAATGGGGCGGGAAAGTACGAGCAGTACTTC; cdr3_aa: CASNGAGKYEQYF
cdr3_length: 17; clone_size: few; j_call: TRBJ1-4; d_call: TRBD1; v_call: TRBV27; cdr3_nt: TGTGCCAGCAGTGCAATACCCGGGACAGGGGCGAGAGAAAAACTGTTTTTT; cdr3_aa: CASSAIPGTGAREKLFF
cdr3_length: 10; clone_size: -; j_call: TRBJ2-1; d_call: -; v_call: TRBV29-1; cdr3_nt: TGCAGCGTGTCAAACAATGAGCAGTTCTTC; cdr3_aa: CSVSNNEQFF
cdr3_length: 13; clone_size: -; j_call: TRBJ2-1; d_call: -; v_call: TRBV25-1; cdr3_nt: TGTGCCAGCAGGGTAGCGGCCTACAATGAGCAGTTCTTC; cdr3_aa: CASRVAAYNEQFF
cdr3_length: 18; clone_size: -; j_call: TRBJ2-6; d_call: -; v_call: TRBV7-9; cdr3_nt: TGTGCCAGCAGCTCCCCCGACAGTTTATCGTCTGGGGCCAACGTCCTGACTTTC; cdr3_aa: CASSSPDSLSSGANVLTF
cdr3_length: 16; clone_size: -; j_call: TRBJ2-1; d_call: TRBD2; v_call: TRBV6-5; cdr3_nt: TGTGCCAGCATACCGACCGGGACTAGCGGGGAAGAGACCCAGTTCTTC; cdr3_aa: CASIPTGTSGEETQFF
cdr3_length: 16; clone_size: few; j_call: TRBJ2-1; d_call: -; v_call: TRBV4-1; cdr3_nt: TGCGCCAGCAGCCAAGGAAGAAGAAGCTCCTACAATGAGCAGTTCTTC; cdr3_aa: CASSQGRRSSYNEQFF
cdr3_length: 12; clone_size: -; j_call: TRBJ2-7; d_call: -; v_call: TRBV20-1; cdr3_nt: TGCAGTGCTAGTCGCAGTTCGAACGCCCAGTACTTC; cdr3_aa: CSASRSSNAQYF
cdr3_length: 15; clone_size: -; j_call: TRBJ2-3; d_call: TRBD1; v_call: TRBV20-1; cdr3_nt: TGCAGTGCTAGAGAACAGGGGGATGTGGCGGATACGCAGTATTTT; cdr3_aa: CSAREQGDVADTQYF
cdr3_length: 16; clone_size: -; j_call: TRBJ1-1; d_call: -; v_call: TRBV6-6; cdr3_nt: TGTGCCAGCAGTTCGGTCTCCGGGTCTTTGAACACTGAAGCTTTCTTT; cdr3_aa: CASSSVSGSLNTEAFF
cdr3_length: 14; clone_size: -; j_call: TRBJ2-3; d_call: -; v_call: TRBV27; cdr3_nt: TGTGCCAGCAGTCCGGGCCCGGCGGCAGATACGCAGTATTTT; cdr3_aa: CASSPGPAADTQYF
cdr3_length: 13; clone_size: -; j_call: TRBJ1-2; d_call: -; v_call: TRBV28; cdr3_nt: TGTGCCAGCCTAAAACAGGGCCACTATGGCTACACCTTC; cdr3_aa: CASLKQGHYGYTF
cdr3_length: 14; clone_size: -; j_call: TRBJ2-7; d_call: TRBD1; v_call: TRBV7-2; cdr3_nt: TGTGCCAGCAGCATGCGACAGGGGACCTACGAGCAGTACTTC; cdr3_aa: CASSMRQGTYEQYF
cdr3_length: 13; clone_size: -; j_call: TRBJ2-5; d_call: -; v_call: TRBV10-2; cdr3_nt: TGCGCCAGGGGGTTTCAGGGCAAAGAGACCCAGTACTTC; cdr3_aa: CARGFQGKETQYF
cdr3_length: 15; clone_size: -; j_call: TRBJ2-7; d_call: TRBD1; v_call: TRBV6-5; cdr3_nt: TGTGCCAGCAGTCGAGTGAGGGACAGGGGTCGCGAGCAGTACTTC; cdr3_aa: CASSRVRDRGREQYF
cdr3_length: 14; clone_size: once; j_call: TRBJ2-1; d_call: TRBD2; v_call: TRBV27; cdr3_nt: TGTGCCAGCAGTTTAAGGGGACTAGTGGTTGAGCAGTTCTTC; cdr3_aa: CASSLRGLVVEQFF